This T cell receptor (beta chain) was identified during a study of blood T cell repertoires in COVID-19 (TCRdb year 2020). Context from the whole study: Samples covering the acute and convalescent phases of COVID-19 were provided by collaborators in the United States, Italy and Spain. Samples came from the ongoing ImmuneRACE study (first 160 participants) plus 1,254 subjects from 6 global collaborators. The material from the prospective study consisted of cDNA or gDNA derived from T cells, B-cell-depleted T cells, or PBMCs. Where available, HLA class I and class II types were obtained from metadata supplied by the sample provider rather than from assay-based typing. Nearly every sample came with metadata listing a de-identified subject ID, COVID-19 status, age in years and sex. The repertoires were made available in a free public database intended to serve as a resource for research on the immune response to SARS-CoV-2. Deeply sampled blood TCRbeta repertoires from subjects exposed to, actively infected with, or recovered from COVID-19 were included in the dataset. The research as a whole found: The amount of clinical and demographic metadata varied by source and participant and was provided uncurated.

TCRbeta CDR3 regions were amplified from genomic DNA using the immunoSEQ Assay, a bias-controlled multiplex PCR. Per the original workflow: The number of nucleated cells in each sample was estimated by amplification of reference gene primers within the assay. To quantify the absolute abundance of each unique TCRbeta CDR3 rearrangement, sequence reads were collapsed and filtered. For each sample, productive Simpson clonality was calculated by taking the square root of Simpson's diversity index across productive rearrangements. TCRdb retrieved this table from immuneACCESS and kept in-frame rearrangements only. Not all clones are present; in checked studies, unresolved V genes account for under half, and no reason is known for the remainder. V and J calls and clone size are given by that table; D and trimming were obtained from the DNA. Present in this sample are tens of thousands of clones, approximately 81% of which were seen just once. The leading ten clones occupy approximately 3.8% of the sample.

Trimming accounts for 0 bases at V and 5 bases at J, while the number of junction bases matched to no gene is 5. Inclusive of the bounding cysteine and phenylalanine, the CDR3 is 16 residues long. Only CDR3 DNA remains: 48 bases, in frame from the first base. Based on the germline V gene (reference sequence), the CDR1 and CDR2 sequences are LNHNV and YYDKDF. With respect to this clone: The target of this receptor is not known. Per-nucleotide qualities are absent, and no much larger clonotype sits a single base away.

Participants in the prospective study were aged about 18 to 90 years, lived in some 24 United States geographic areas, and enrolled through a virtual design. In the prospective study, cohorts were assigned on the basis of participant-reported clinical history obtained from a screening survey and a study questionnaire. In the prospective study, mobile phlebotomists collected whole blood, serum and a nasopharyngeal or oropharyngeal swab from each participant. Additional blood draws and questionnaires over an approximately two-month period could optionally be provided by prospective study participants. Before DNA extraction, prospective study blood samples were shipped either frozen or at room temperature.

This TCR was recovered from a woman in her 40s with acute COVID-19. The sequence joins TRBV15 to TRBJ2-7, with 12 bases matching TRBD1. Sequenced sample: PBMCs or T cells enriched from blood (not recorded which). Here the CDR3 is given as CATSRDRGTGGDEQYF. At the DNA level, the sequence is TGTGCCACCAGCAGAGATCGGGGGACAGGGGGCGACGAGCAGTACTTC.